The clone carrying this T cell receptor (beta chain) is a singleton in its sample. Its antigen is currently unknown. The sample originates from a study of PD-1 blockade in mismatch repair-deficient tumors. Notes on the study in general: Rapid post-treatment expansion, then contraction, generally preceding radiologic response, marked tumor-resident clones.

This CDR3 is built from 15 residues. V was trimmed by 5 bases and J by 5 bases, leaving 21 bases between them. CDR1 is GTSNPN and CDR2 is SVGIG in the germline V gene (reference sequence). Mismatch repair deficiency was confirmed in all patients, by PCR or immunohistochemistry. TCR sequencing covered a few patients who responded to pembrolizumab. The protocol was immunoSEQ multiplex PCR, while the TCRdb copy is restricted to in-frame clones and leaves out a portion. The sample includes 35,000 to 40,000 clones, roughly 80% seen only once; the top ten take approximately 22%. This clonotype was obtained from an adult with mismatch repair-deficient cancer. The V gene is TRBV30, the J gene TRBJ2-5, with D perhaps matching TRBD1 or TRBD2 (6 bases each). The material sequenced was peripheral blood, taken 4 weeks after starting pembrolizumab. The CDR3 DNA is TGTGCCTGGTCAACCCGGCCCGGGGGCCTCGAGACCCAGTACTTC. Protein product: CAWSTRPGGLETQYF.